This TCR beta chain appears in the sequencing data of a study of T cell repertoires in cytomegalovirus infection. Study details: Both recently identified HLA-C-restricted and well-studied HLA-B-restricted CMV epitopes were used in the study. Evidence of both CMV infection and a matching HLA type came from public TCR beta signatures. Findings of the study overall: Cumulative public TCR beta family frequency identified CMV carriers with the relevant HLA.

Germline V gives CDR1 SEHNR, CDR2 FQNEAQ (reference sequence). The CDR3 is made up of 14 amino acids. V lost 1 base and J lost 6, with 12 bases in between. TCRdb fed the reads into MiXCR, producing one record per CDR3 protein. Among 650,000 to 900,000 distinct CDR3 sequences listed, approximately 30% were seen once. As to this clonotype: Its antigen is not identified.

This chain uses TRBV7-9 with TRBJ1-2, with D maybe TRBD1 (5 bases). The sequence came from a human donor in good health (CMV status not recorded). Some clones in this sample may be carry-over from other donors' samples. Sequencing was performed on cultured CD8+ T cells from PBMCs, taken from culture after CMV antigen stimulation. The CDR3 here is CASSLGTTWDGYTF. The CDR3 DNA reads TGTGCCAGCAGCTTAGGGACAACCTGGGATGGCTACACCTTC.